The T cell receptor (beta chain) described here comes from a study of cytomegalovirus exposure and HLA in healthy donors. General study findings and limits: One later analysis reportedly identified an Asian-associated ancestry cluster that showed fewer N-insertions than the approximately 700-donor mean. As a later analysis revealed, the rate of TCR association differed by HLA locus, with DRB1 most and HLA-C fewest.

The PCR used 60 Vbeta and 13 Jbeta primers. The protocol was immunoSEQ multiplex PCR, while the TCRdb copy is restricted to in-frame clones and leaves out a portion. This sample yields approximately 150,000 clones, of which roughly 72% are seen a single time; about 1% belongs to the top ten. A word on this clone: Antigen: not known.

There are 17 residues in the CDR3. V dropped 4 bases and J dropped 6; count of bases not matched to a gene: 13. The germline gives CDR1 SGHDT, CDR2 YYEEEE. This chain connects TRBV5-6 to TRBJ2-6; 7 positions agree with TRBD1. The sequencing input was PBMCs. This TCR came from a woman between 40 and 55 years old in good health and CMV-seronegative. The CDR3 DNA reads TGTGCCAGCAGCCCCTCCATCCGACAGGGAGTGGCCAACGTCCTGACTTTC. Translated: CASSPSIRQGVANVLTF. Complete variable domain (other parts from reference TRBV5-6 and TRBJ2-6): DAGVTQSPTHLIKTRGQQVTLRCSPKSGHDTVSWYQQALGQGPQFIFQYYEEEERQRGNFPDRFSGHQFPNYSSELNVNALLLGDSALYLCASSPSIRQGVANVLTFGAGSRLTVL.